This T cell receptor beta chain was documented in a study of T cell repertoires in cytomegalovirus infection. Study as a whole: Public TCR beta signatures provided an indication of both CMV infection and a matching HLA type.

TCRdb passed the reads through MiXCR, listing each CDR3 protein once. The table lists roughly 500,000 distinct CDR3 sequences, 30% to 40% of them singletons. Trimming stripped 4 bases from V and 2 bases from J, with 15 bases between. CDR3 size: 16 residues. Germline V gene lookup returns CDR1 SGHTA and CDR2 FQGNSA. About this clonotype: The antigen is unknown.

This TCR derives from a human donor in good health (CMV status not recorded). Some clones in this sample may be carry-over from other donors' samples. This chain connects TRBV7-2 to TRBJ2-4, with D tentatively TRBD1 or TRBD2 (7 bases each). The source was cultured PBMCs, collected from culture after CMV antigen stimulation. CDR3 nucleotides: TGTGCCAGCAGCTCAGGGGGGGAGAGACCCAAAAACATTCAGTACTTC. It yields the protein CASSSGGERPKNIQYF.